This T cell receptor (beta chain) was found in a study of radiation and T cells in renal cell carcinoma. Whole-study results and caveats: In blood, top tumor clones expanded by 2 weeks, shrinking by 4.

Losses at the gene ends were 1 base for V and 5 bases for J; bases not matched to a gene: 11. The CDR3 has 17 residues. CDR1 KGHSH and CDR2 LQKENI come from the germline V gene. Comment on this clone: As yet, its antigen is unknown.

TCRdb's table, derived via immunoSEQ multiplex PCR, lists solely in-frame clones and lacks some. The sample records around 100,000 clones, 84% being singletons. The time point denotes: blood 4 weeks post-SBRT, at nephrectomy. Treatment given: 15 Gy SBRT to primary tumor, nephrectomy 4 weeks later. This renal cell carcinoma was of the clear cell type. The chain uses TRBV18 and TRBJ2-7, with 10 bases fitting TRBD1. This specimen consisted of blood, obtained from a patient whose treatment included radiotherapy and nephrectomy. This receptor was identified in a man aged 55 to 70 with renal cell carcinoma. CDR3 protein: CASSPQKTGTGEHEQYF. The DNA for the CDR3 is TGTGCCAGCTCACCACAAAAGACCGGGACAGGGGAACACGAGCAGTACTTC. Combining the CDR3 with reference TRBV18 and TRBJ2-7 gives the whole variable domain NAGVMQNPRHLVRRRGQEARLRCSPMKGHSHVYWYRQLPEEGLKFMVYLQKENIIDESGMPKERFSAEFPKEGPSILRIQQVVRGDSAAYFCASSPQKTGTGEHEQYFGPGTRLTVT.